The 3 T cell receptor beta chains in this list originate from one sample, sequenced in a study of OX40 agonist ivuxolimab in advanced cancers. Clones were read by immunoSEQ multiplex PCR, and TCRdb kept only the in-frame ones, dropping some. The sample gives approximately 87,000 clones, under 95% of which show up once; around 0.76% is in the top ten. The input for sequencing was CD4+ or CD8+ T cells sorted from blood, taken in a trial of the OX40 agonist ivuxolimab. The receptors stem from an adult with an advanced solid tumor such as melanoma, head and neck, liver or kidney cancer.

The chain links TRBV18 to TRBJ2-7; D is perhaps TRBD2 (6 bases). V lost 6 bases and J 7 bases, leaving 13 bases between the germline ends. The germline V gene has CDR1 KGHSH and CDR2 LQKENI. The CDR3 contains 12 residues. The CDR3 nucleotides read TGTGCCAGCTCGGGCGCGGGAAGAGAGCAGTACTTC. It translates to CASSGAGREQYF.

This chain joins TRBV7-9 and TRBJ2-7, with D perhaps TRBD2 (6 bases). Germline V gene sequence: CDR1 SEHNR, CDR2 FQNEAQ (reference sequence). CDR3 size: 17 residues. The V gene lost 3 bases and the J gene lost 5 bases, with 23 bases spanning the gap. In DNA form, the CDR3 reads TGTGCCAGCAGCTTCAACCCCACTCTCGGGAGTATCGACGAGCAGTACTTC. Translated: CASSFNPTLGSIDEQYF.

The genes are TRBV5-5 and TRBJ2-3; D not certain. The CDR3 length is 16 residues. Germline assignment: CDR1 SGHKS and CDR2 YYEKEE (reference sequence). The ends were cut back, 0 bases at V and 3 bases at J, with 14 bases in the middle. The DNA of the CDR3 is TGTGCCAGCAGCTTGGTTCCAGTCCGACCAACAGATACGCAGTATTTT. Encoded protein: CASSLVPVRPTDTQYF. The entire variable domain, with the rest obtained from reference TRBV5-5 and TRBJ2-3, is as follows: DAGVTQSPTHLIKTRGQQVTLRCSPISGHKSVSWYQQVLGQGPQFIFQYYEKEERGRGNFPDRFSARQFPNYSSELNVNALLLGDSALYLCASSLVPVRPTDTQYFGPGTRLTVL.